This TCR beta chain was sequenced in a study of shared clonotypes between healthy human individuals. General study findings and limits: Shared clonotypes: 4.5% to 6.5% naive CD4, roughly 3.5% naive CD8, 2.3% memory CD4, over 0.3% memory CD8.

TCRdb's table, derived via immunoSEQ multiplex PCR, lists solely in-frame clones and lacks some. The sample lists 2 million to 2.5 million clones, approximately 94% occurring once. Naive CD8 cells lacked CD45RO and underwent positive selection for CCR7, leaving out terminally differentiated effector memory CD45RA+ cells. Donors, healthy HIV-negative adults, lacked recent acute infections or vaccinations. Every donor was a Caucasian adult from Nashville, Tennessee. In regard to this clone: The antigen is not known.

The sample was naive CD8+ T cells sorted from blood. The receptor comes from a young man in good health.

DNA for the CDR3: TGCGCCAGCAGCCAAGATAGAGCGGAGGCCCCCTATGGCTACACCTTC. Protein: CASSQDRAEAPYGYTF. V gene TRBV4-3 combines with J gene TRBJ1-2; D uncertain. Trimming removed 0 bases from V and 4 bases from J, with 15 bases in between. The CDR3 is made up of 16 amino acids. Germline V gives CDR1 LGHNA, CDR2 YSLEER.